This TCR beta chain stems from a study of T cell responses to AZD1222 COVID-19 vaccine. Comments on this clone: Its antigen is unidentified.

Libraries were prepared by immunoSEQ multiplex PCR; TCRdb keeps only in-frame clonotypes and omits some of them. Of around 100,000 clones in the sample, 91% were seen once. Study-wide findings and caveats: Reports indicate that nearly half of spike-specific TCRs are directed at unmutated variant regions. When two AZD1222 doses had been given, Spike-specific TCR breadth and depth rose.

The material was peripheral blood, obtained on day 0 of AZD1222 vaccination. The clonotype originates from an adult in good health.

The CDR3 DNA reads TGTGCCAGCCAAGATGGGGGGACAGTCTCCTACGAGCAGTACTTC. It translates to CASQDGGTVSYEQYF. The chain is built from TRBV28 and TRBJ2-7, with TRBD1 as a possible D gene (7 bases). CDR3 length equals 15 residues. Looked up from germline, CDR1 is MDHEN and CDR2 is SYDVKM. Trimming pared 8 bases from V and 0 bases from J, leaving 17 bases between. Complete variable domain (other parts from reference TRBV28 and TRBJ2-7): DVKVTQSSRYLVKRTGEKVFLECVQDMDHENMFWYRQDPGLGLRLIYFSYDVKMKEKGDIPEGYSVSREKKERFSLILESASTNQTSMYLCASQDGGTVSYEQYFGPGTRLTVT.